These 16 T cell receptor beta chains were sequenced from one sample in a study of blood T cell repertoires in COVID-19 (dated by TCRdb to the early 2020s). Libraries were made using the immunoSEQ multiplex PCR assay. Imported from immuneACCESS, the table was reduced by TCRdb to in-frame sequences with V and J called. These copies leave out some clones; in studies compared against another copy, an unresolved V gene accounts for under half, and the cause of the remainder is not known. Here the sample has about 140,000 clones; roughly 84% occur a single time. Jointly, the top ten make up about 8% of the sample. The sequencing input was peripheral blood. These receptors all come from a human donor in a cohort sampled during active COVID-19.

The chain is built from TRBV10-1 and TRBJ2-2; D is possibly TRBD1 (6 bases). The CDR3 runs to 14 residues. Germline V gene data show CDR1 as WNHNN and CDR2 as SYGVQD (reference sequence). V lost 6 bases and J lost 4, with 12 bases in between. Written as DNA, the CDR3 is TGCGCCAGCAGCCCCCGGACAGCCACCGGGGAGCTGTTTTTT. Its translation: CASSPRTATGELFF.

This clone has a single count. J is TRBJ1-1 and V is TRBV18; TRBD1 matches at 8 bases. The germline V gene encodes CDR1 KGHSH and CDR2 LQKENI. The CDR3 has 16 residues. With 3 bases clipped from V and 3 bases from J, the junction kept 9 bases outside the gene matches. Written as DNA, the CDR3 is TGTGCCAGCTCACCCCCTAACCAGGGGGCGGACACTGAAGCTTTCTTT. It translates to CASSPPNQGADTEAFF. Full variable domain (outside the CDR3, taken from reference TRBV18 and TRBJ1-1): NAGVMQNPRHLVRRRGQEARLRCSPMKGHSHVYWYRQLPEEGLKFMVYLQKENIIDESGMPKERFSAEFPKEGPSILRIQQVVRGDSAAYFCASSPPNQGADTEAFFGQGTRLTVV.

The chain links TRBV27 to TRBJ1-5, with D possibly being TRBD1 (6 bases). The CDR3 consists of 15 residues. Germline-derived CDR1 and CDR2 are MNHEY and SMNVEV (reference sequence). Trimming took off 6 bases at V and 0 bases at J, with 12 bases between the two ends. The CDR3 bases are TGTGCCAGCAGCAACGGGACACTTAGCAATCAGCCCCAGCATTTT. Protein sequence: CASSNGTLSNQPQHF.

The chain joins TRBV5-1 to TRBJ2-5; TRBD2 matches at 10 bases. Germline CDR1 SGHRS, CDR2 YFSETQ. The CDR3 extends over 14 amino acids. V gave up 4 bases and J gave up 1 base; unmatched junction bases: 1. CDR3 sequence (DNA): TGCGCCAGCAGCGCTAGCGGGGGCCAAGAGACCCAGTACTTC. It is translated as CASSASGGQETQYF.

The V gene is TRBV2, the J gene TRBJ2-6; D remains unclear. V gave up 5 bases and J gave up 4 bases, with 12 bases separating them. The germline gives CDR1 SNHLY, CDR2 FYNNEI. This CDR3 has 15 residues. DNA for the CDR3: TGTGCCAGCAGTCCAGGCTACTCCGGGGCCAACGTCCTGACTTTC. Protein sequence: CASSPGYSGANVLTF.

The chain is built from TRBV12-2 and TRBJ2-2; the table's TRBD2 call for D was not verified on the DNA. TRBV12-2 is a recognized pseudogene. The CDR3 loop spans 14 amino acids. DNA of the CDR3: TGTGCAAGTCGCTTAGCGTACGCGGCCGGGGAGCTGTTTTTT. Translated: CASRLAYAAGELFF.

V usage is TRBV4-1 and J usage is TRBJ2-6; TRBD2 is a possible D gene (5 bases). CDR3 size: 19 residues. Germline CDR1 reads MGHRA; CDR2 reads YSYEKL. Deletions cut 0 bases from V and 0 bases from J, with 15 bases between. For the CDR3, the DNA is TGCGCCAGCAGCCAAGATCTCGGGGTCCCTAGCTCTGGGGCCAACGTCCTGACTTTC. Translated: CASSQDLGVPSSGANVLTF.

The chain joins TRBV28 to TRBJ2-2; TRBD1 matches at 8 bases. This CDR3 contains 15 residues. Germline CDR1 is MDHEN and CDR2 is SYDVKM. The V and J ends lost 5 bases and 4 bases, in that order; junction bases with no gene match: 6. As DNA, the CDR3 is TGTGCCAGCAGTCAGGACAGGGTGCTCACCGGGGAGCTGTTTTTT. Protein sequence: CASSQDRVLTGELFF.

The chain carries TRBV9 and TRBJ2-1; tentatively, D is TRBD2 (7 bases). This CDR3 contains 16 residues. V was trimmed by 4 bases and J by 4 bases, leaving 18 bases between them. The germline V gene encodes CDR1 SGDLS and CDR2 YYNGEE. The DNA for the CDR3 is TGTGCCAGCAGCCCGCGGGGGCCCAGTTCGTACAATGAGCAGTTCTTC. This gives the protein CASSPRGPSSYNEQFF.

This chain connects TRBV5-8 to TRBJ2-2; tentatively, D is TRBD2 (5 bases). The germline V gene has CDR1 SGHTS and CDR2 YDEGEE. This CDR3 is 14 amino acids long. With 6 bases removed from V and 4 bases from J, the gap between germline ends came to 13 bases. CDR3 region: CASTNLEGTGELFF. The CDR3 nucleotides are TGTGCCAGCACCAACCTAGAGGGCACCGGGGAGCTGTTTTTT.

The rearrangement uses TRBV6-5 and TRBJ1-2, with 9 bases identical to TRBD1. The CDR3 totals 14 residues. CDR1 and CDR2 (germline): MNHEY, SVGAGI. Trimming cost V 6 bases and J 8 bases; bases outside gene matches: 10. CDR3 in amino acids: CASSPRDRERGYTF. CDR3 nucleotide sequence: TGTGCCAGCAGCCCCCGGGACAGGGAACGGGGCTACACCTTC.

This rearrangement joins TRBV29-1 to TRBJ1-4; 9 nucleotides match TRBD1. The CDR3 runs 14 residues. J gave up 3 bases and V 7 bases, and 6 bases lay outside the gene matches. Germline values: CDR1 SQVTM, CDR2 ANQGSEA. Here the CDR3 DNA reads TGCAGCGCACAACAGGGGGCGGCTAATGAAAAACTGTTTTTT. This sequence encodes CSAQQGAANEKLFF.

The chain uses TRBV28 and TRBJ2-1; TRBD2 aligns across 14 bases. Germline V gene lookup returns CDR1 MDHEN and CDR2 SYDVKM. The CDR3 spans 18 residues. The V segment lost 2 bases and the J segment 4 bases; nucleotides outside the gene matches: 7. The CDR3 bases are TGTGCCAGCAGTTTACGGCTAGGGACTAGCGGGGGATACAATGAGCAGTTCTTC. This codes for CASSLRLGTSGGYNEQFF.

V usage is TRBV15 and J usage is TRBJ2-6; weak D call: TRBD2 (6 bases). The CDR3 has 18 amino acids. Trimming cost V 0 bases and J 0 bases, with 12 bases left between them. Germline V lookup: CDR1 LNHNV, CDR2 YYDKDF (reference sequence). The CDR3 sequence: CATSRERGLTSGANVLTF. The CDR3 DNA is TGTGCCACCAGCAGAGAAAGGGGACTTACCTCTGGGGCCAACGTCCTGACTTTC.

The chain couples TRBV19 to TRBJ1-2, with a possible D match to TRBD1 (6 bases). Germline V lookup: CDR1 LNHDA, CDR2 SQIVND (reference sequence). The CDR3 is 13 residues long. V was clipped by 3 bases and J by 2 bases, with 7 bases between them. The CDR3 sequence is CASSIQGNYGYTF. CDR3 coding DNA: TGTGCCAGTAGTATCCAGGGGAACTATGGCTACACCTTC.

V and J are TRBV11-3 and TRBJ2-5, with D tentatively TRBD1 (5 bases). The germline V gene encodes CDR1 SGHNT and CDR2 YENEEA. This CDR3 is built from 13 residues. Trimming left V 6 bases short and J 4 bases short, with 12 bases between. CDR3 loop: CASSRGEGETQYF. CDR3 sequence (DNA): TGTGCCAGCAGTAGGGGTGAAGGAGAGACCCAGTACTTC. Full variable domain (missing parts from reference TRBV11-3 and TRBJ2-5): EAGVVQSPRYKIIEKKQPVAFWCNPISGHNTLYWYLQNLGQGPELLIRYENEEAVDDSQLPKDRFSAERLKGVDSTLKIQPAELGDSAVYLCASSRGEGETQYFGPGTRLLVL.